These 4 T cell receptor beta chains came from one sample sequenced in a study of shared clonotypes between healthy human individuals. Method: immunoSEQ multiplex PCR; TCRdb's copy keeps in-frame clones and lacks some. The data hold hundreds of thousands of clones, with roughly three quarters observed a single time. Source material: PBMCs. These receptors all stem from a woman aged 40 to 49 in good health. Some clones in this sample may be carry-over from other donors' samples.

This clone appeared a single time. The CDR3 region has the DNA TGTGCCAGCAGTTTATCGAGGGGGACCGGGGAGCTGTTTTTT. Encoded protein: CASSLSRGTGELFF. The chain has TRBV27 and TRBJ2-2; perhaps TRBD1 as D (6 bases). The CDR3 loop spans 14 amino acids. V was cut by 0 bases and J by 5 bases, with 7 bases left in between. Germline lookup yields CDR1 MNHEY and CDR2 SMNVEV (reference sequence).

This clone was picked up a small number of times. The chain has TRBV28 and TRBJ1-2; D gene ambiguous. Trimming left V 2 bases short and J 2 bases short, with 9 bases between. Germline loops: CDR1 MDHEN, CDR2 SYDVKM. The CDR3 is 14 amino acids. Here the CDR3 reads CASSLPGRNYGYTF. The CDR3 nucleotides are TGTGCCAGCAGTTTACCGGGCAGGAACTATGGCTACACCTTC.

V gene TRBV7-2 combines with J gene TRBJ1-1; the D is unclear. Trimming took off 6 bases at V and 0 bases at J, with 8 bases between the two ends. The CDR3 length is 13 residues. CDR1 is SGHTA and CDR2 is FQGNSA in the germline V gene. For the CDR3, the DNA is TGTGCCAGCAGGTCACCTATGAACACTGAAGCTTTCTTT. Translation: CASRSPMNTEAFF.

The chain employs TRBV14 and TRBJ2-3, with TRBD1 identical over 8 bases. In germline, CDR1 is SGHDN, CDR2 FVKESK. The CDR3 runs to 16 residues. Unmatched junction bases numbered 10, after V lost 3 bases and J lost 5 bases. The CDR3 sequence: CASSHPTLGQGDTQYF. DNA of the CDR3: TGTGCCAGCAGCCACCCCACCCTCGGACAGGGAGATACGCAGTATTTT.